These 19 T cell receptor beta chains originate from one sample sequenced in a study of T cells in women clearing cervical HPV infection. Here immunoSEQ multiplex PCR was the method, and the copy in TCRdb shows in-frame clones only, minus some. In all, the sample yields fewer than 25,000 clones. Material: blood buffy coat. These receptors came from a woman between 18 and 75 years old with a cervical HPV16 infection that either progressed to CIN3+ or cleared (not recorded which).

As to this clone: The CDR3 end is not reached by the read, which stops 3 residues before it; the germline J gene fills it in. This chain joins TRBV4-2 and TRBJ1-2, with D perhaps TRBD1 (5 bases). This CDR3 is 17 amino acids long. CDR1 is LGHNA, CDR2 YNFKEQ, per germline. Trimming cost V 0 bases and J 1 base, with 15 bases left between them. Here the CDR3 reads CASSQDLQGYDNYGYTF. The part of the CDR3 DNA that was read is TGTGCCAGCAGCCAAGATCTGCAGGGTTACGATAACTATGGC.

As concerns this clone: Read sequence stops 3 residues before the CDR3 end, and the germline J gene provides the missing end. This chain joins TRBV19 and TRBJ1-1; 7 bases are shared with TRBD1. This CDR3 has 15 residues. CDR1 is LNHDA, CDR2 SQIVND, per germline (reference sequence). V lost 8 bases, J lost 0 bases, and 9 bases stayed unmatched. CDR3 sequence: CASGTNRGMNTEAFF. The CDR3 bases that were read are TGTGCCAGTGGGACGAACAGGGGCATGAACACTGAA.

As to this clone: The read ends 3 residues before the CDR3 terminus; that terminus is restored from the germline J gene. The genes are TRBV2 and TRBJ2-3; 9 positions match TRBD2. Germline assignment: CDR1 SNHLY and CDR2 FYNNEI. CDR3 length: 16 amino acids. J gave up 2 bases and V 11 bases, and 14 bases lay outside the gene matches. The CDR3 DNA, read in part, is TGTGCCGGTGGAAAAACGACTAGCGGTTACACAGATACG. Translated, it gives CAGGKTTSGYTDT. In full, the CDR3 reads CAGGKTTSGYTDTQYF.

Of note for this clone: Read coverage stops 3 residues before the CDR3 terminus; the germline J gene supplies the remainder. The rearrangement joins TRBV18 to TRBJ1-2; possible D gene TRBD1, 5 bases. The CDR3 runs 15 residues. Germline assignment: CDR1 KGHSH and CDR2 LQKENI. CDR3 region: CASSRTGTPKNIYTF. CDR3 bases read: TGTGCCAGCTCCCGCACCGGGACTCCCAAAAACATC.

Note on this clone: The read terminates 3 residues ahead of where the CDR3 ends, so the germline J gene completes it. V and J are TRBV7-9 and TRBJ2-1; TRBD2 matches 8 bases. Germline CDR1 is SEHNR and CDR2 is FQNEAQ (reference sequence). The CDR3 extends over 13 amino acids. V shed 5 bases, J shed 4 bases, and the junction held 1 base outside the gene matches. CDR3 amino acids: CASSPGGYNEQFF. Incomplete CDR3 DNA: TGTGCCAGCAGCCCGGGGGGGTACAATGAG.

With respect to this clone: The DNA ends 3 residues before the CDR3 does, and the rest of the CDR3 is filled in from the germline J gene. The chain has TRBV2 and TRBJ2-3, with a weak D call TRBD1 (8 bases). CDR1 and CDR2 (germline): SNHLY, FYNNEI. V lost 2 bases and J 2 bases, leaving 20 bases between the germline ends. The CDR3 contains 18 residues. CDR3 DNA, as far as it was read: TGTGCCAGCAGTGAATGGACAGGGACTATGGAGATCACAGATACG. This translates into CASSEWTGTMEITDT. The entire CDR3 sequence reads CASSEWTGTMEITDTQYF.

To note about this clone: The DNA ends 3 residues before the CDR3 does, and the rest of the CDR3 is filled in from the germline J gene. This chain links TRBV6-1 with TRBJ1-6; D is perhaps TRBD1 (5 bases). Germline V gives CDR1 MNHNS, CDR2 SASEGT. The CDR3 consists of 16 residues. Trimming removed 2 bases from V and 3 bases from J, with 11 bases in between. CDR3 DNA (partial): TGTGCCAGCAGTGAAACGGCAGGGCGCTATAATTCACCC. Amino acids: CASSETAGRYNSP. The complete CDR3 sequence is CASSETAGRYNSPLHF.

As regards this clone: The read stops 3 residues short of the end of the CDR3; the missing end is completed from the germline J gene. The V call is TRBV2, the J call TRBJ2-5; 8 bases are a match to TRBD2. This CDR3 comprises 16 residues. V was clipped by 6 bases and J by 0 bases; unmatched bases: 9. CDR1 is SNHLY and CDR2 is FYNNEI in the germline V gene. The CDR3 bases that were read are TGTGCCAGCAGCGAACCTGCGGGGGGTCACCAAGAGACC. Translating it yields CASSEPAGGHQET. The full CDR3 reads CASSEPAGGHQETQYF.

On this clone: The sequence runs out 3 residues before the end of the CDR3; the remainder is reconstructed from the germline J gene. The chain recombines TRBV10-1 with TRBJ1-4, with TRBD1 identical over 8 bases. The CDR3 runs 15 residues. Germline trimming cut 2 bases from V and 7 bases from J; bases unmatched to any gene: 6. The germline V gene encodes CDR1 WNHNN and CDR2 SYGVQD (reference sequence). The CDR3 region is CASSEAGQGAEKLFF. The part of the CDR3 DNA that was read is TGCGCCAGCAGTGAGGCCGGGCAGGGGGCTGAAAAA.

Regarding this clone: Coverage ceases 3 residues before the CDR3 finishes, and the germline J gene fills in the end. The chain joins TRBV5-1 to TRBJ1-6; 9 bases agree with TRBD1. The CDR3 spans 15 residues. The V gene's germline CDR1 is SGHRS and CDR2 YFSETQ. V shed 2 bases and J 7 bases; nucleotides not matched to a gene: 4. CDR3 region: CASSLGQGRNSPLHF. Incomplete CDR3 DNA: TGCGCCAGCAGCTTAGGACAGGGGCGGAATTCACCC. The full variable domain, with the rest looked up from reference TRBV5-1 and TRBJ1-6, is KAGVTQTPRYLIKTRGQQVTLSCSPISGHRSVSWYQQTPGQGLQFLFEYFSETQRNKGNFPGRFSGRQFSNSRSEMNVSTLELGDSALYLCASSLGQGRNSPLHFGNGTRLTVT.

On this clone itself: Read sequence stops 3 residues before the CDR3 end, and the germline J gene provides the missing end. J is TRBJ1-2 and V is TRBV12-3 or TRBV12-4, with 8 bases lining up with TRBD1. V lost 6 bases to trimming and J lost 0 bases; unmatched junction nucleotides: 6. The CDR3 is 15 residues long. CDR3 region: CASRETGATNYGYTF. Partial CDR3 DNA: TGTGCCAGCAGAGAGACAGGGGCGACTAACTATGGC.

CDR3 sequence reads: CAISNPRTSGREEGSTDTQYF. CDR3 DNA (partial): TGTGCCATCAGCAACCCCCGGACTAGCGGGAGGGAAGAGGGAAGCACAGATACG. The rearrangement uses TRBV10-3 and TRBJ2-3; 15 bases align to TRBD2. The CDR3 end lies 3 residues beyond the end of the read and is filled in from the germline J gene. Unmatched junction bases numbered 16, after V lost 6 bases and J lost 0 bases. The CDR3 totals 21 residues. Germline V gene sequence: CDR1 ENHRY, CDR2 SYGVKD.

This clone ranks as medium-sized in terms of frequency. Sequencing ends 3 residues short of the CDR3 end; the germline J gene provides the rest. The rearrangement uses TRBV7-2 and TRBJ1-5; 7 bases line up with TRBD1. The trim removed 5 bases at V and 7 bases at J, leaving 5 bases unmatched. The germline gives CDR1 SGHTA, CDR2 FQGNSA. This CDR3 has 13 amino acids. The sequenced CDR3 bases are TGTGCCAGCAGCCTACAGGGGAGGCAGCCC. Translation: CASSLQGRQP. The CDR3, in full, reads CASSLQGRQPQHF.

Notes on this clone: The CDR3 extends 3 residues past the end of the read, so its final part is completed from the germline J gene. This sequence joins TRBV6-1 and TRBJ1-2, with D possibly TRBD1 on 6 matching bases. This CDR3 is built from 14 residues. Germline CDR1 is MNHNS and CDR2 is SASEGT. The germline V and J ends were trimmed by 2 bases and 4 bases, with 11 bases remaining between them. CDR3 sequence reads: CASSELGGAYGYTF. The sequenced part of the CDR3 DNA is TGTGCCAGCAGTGAATTAGGGGGGGCCTATGGC.

In the case of this clone: The CDR3 end is not reached by the read, which stops 3 residues before it; the germline J gene fills it in. V gene TRBV5-1 combines with J gene TRBJ2-5; no clear D gene. CDR1 and CDR2 from the germline V gene are SGHRS and YFSETQ. Trimming removed 0 bases from V and 4 bases from J, with 4 bases in between. CDR3 length: 12 residues. CDR3 in amino acids: CASSLEAETQYF. The sequenced CDR3 bases are TGCGCCAGCAGCTTGGAAGCAGAGACC.

The covered CDR3 bases are TGTGCCAGAAGCTTGGCGGGGACAGGGAGAAGAAACTCCTACAATGAG. It is translated as CARSLAGTGRRNSYNE. The entire CDR3 is CARSLAGTGRRNSYNEQFF. The chain employs TRBV5-3 and TRBJ2-1; 9 bases match TRBD1. The read ends 3 residues shy of where the CDR3 ends; the end is completed using the germline J gene. TRBV5-3 falls under the ORF class, with uncertain function. Trimming took 0 bases from V and 0 from J; bases not matched to a gene: 10. The CDR3 covers 19 residues.

A note on this clone: The CDR3 end lies 3 residues beyond the end of the read and is filled in from the germline J gene. The rearrangement links TRBV7-9 to TRBJ2-3; D unresolved. Germline lookup yields CDR1 SEHNR and CDR2 FQNEAQ (reference sequence). The germline V and J ends were trimmed by 3 bases and 0 bases, with 7 bases remaining between them. CDR3 size: 14 residues. The DNA read from the CDR3 is TGTGCCAGCAGCTTGACACTGAGCACAGATACG. Residues: CASSLTLSTDT. In full, the CDR3 is CASSLTLSTDTQYF.

Remarks on this clone: The CDR3 end is not reached by the read, which stops 3 residues before it; the germline J gene fills it in. The chain has TRBV5-1 and TRBJ1-6, with D maybe TRBD1 (6 bases). The CDR3 spans 17 residues. V gave up 0 bases and J gave up 10 bases, with 20 bases separating them. CDR1 is SGHRS and CDR2 is YFSETQ in the germline V gene. CDR3 DNA (partial): TGCGCCAGCAGCTTGGAAGTAGGGGCAGGGCAGGGGTCACCC. Residues: CASSLEVGAGQGSP. The complete CDR3 sequence is CASSLEVGAGQGSPLHF.

Measured by frequency, this clone is medium-sized. The read comes to an end 3 residues before the CDR3 does, leaving the germline J gene to fill in the end. This chain connects TRBV7-2 to TRBJ2-4; D ambiguous. Germline V gene data show CDR1 as SGHTA and CDR2 as FQGNSA. V was shortened by 5 bases and J by 0 bases, with 11 bases between the two germline ends. This CDR3 contains 15 residues. The CDR3 sequence is CASSPTLQAKNIQYF. The CDR3 bases that were read are TGTGCCAGCAGCCCCACGTTACAAGCCAAAAACATT.